The rows below give T cell receptor beta chains drawn from one sample of a study of a mutant IDH1 vaccine in newly diagnosed glioma. Measured with immunoSEQ multiplex PCR; TCRdb has only the in-frame clones, and not every one. The sample consists of some 68,000 clones, around 79% of them appearing once. The sample consisted of PBMCs, taken from a glioma patient treated with radiotherapy, temozolomide or both. These receptors all come from a man between 50 and 59 years old with glioma. The CDR3 runs from the conserved cysteine through the conserved F or W. A D gene is named only where the DNA matches it firmly. For some rows the clone size is stated as once, few or many, or as a class when expanded; others skip it.

DNA	CDR3	J	V	D	size	length
TGTGCCTGGACAGGGGGAGGTTCAGGTGAGCAGTTCTTC	CAWTGGGSGEQFF	TRBJ2-1	TRBV30	NA	once	13
TGTGCCAGCAGCTTTCGCGGAGGGCTAGCTGGAAACACCATATATTTT	CASSFRGGLAGNTIYF	TRBJ1-3	TRBV5-6	NA	NA	16
TGTGCCAGCAGGACAGATGGACTGAACACCGGGGAGCTGTTTTTT	CASRTDGLNTGELFF	TRBJ2-2	TRBV27	NA	NA	15
TGCGCCAGCAGCCAACTCTCCCGGGACAGGTATATGGGGGCCAACGTCCTGACTTTC	CASSQLSRDRYMGANVLTF	TRBJ2-6	TRBV4-1	TRBD1	NA	19
TGTGCCAGCAGTGCGGGACCCACAGGGGGTTATGGCTACACCTTC	CASSAGPTGGYGYTF	TRBJ1-2	TRBV2	TRBD1	NA	15
TGTGCCAGCAGCCTAGGGACAGAGGGCACTGAAGCTTTCTTT	CASSLGTEGTEAFF	TRBJ1-1	TRBV5-4	TRBD1	NA	14
TGTGCCCACTCGCGGGGCTGGGACATTCAGTACTTC	CAHSRGWDIQYF	TRBJ2-4	TRBV6-1	NA	once	12
TGTGCCAGCTCACCCTCTGGGGCCAACGTCCTGACTTTC	CASSPSGANVLTF	TRBJ2-6	TRBV18	NA	few	13
TGTGCCAGCTCCCCCTCGGCCACTGAAGCTTTCTTT	CASSPSATEAFF	TRBJ1-1	TRBV6-5	NA	NA	12
TGTGCCAGCAGCGTAGACGAGGGCTTGGGCGGGGAGCTGTTTTTT	CASSVDEGLGGELFF	TRBJ2-2	TRBV9	NA	few	15
TGTGCCAGCAGCCCCCAGGGGGGGACACAAGCAACTAATGAAAAACTGTTTTTT	CASSPQGGTQATNEKLFF	TRBJ1-4	TRBV5-4	TRBD1	NA	18
TGTGCCAGCAGCGTAGAAGGGACAGGATTAGATACGCAGTATTTT	CASSVEGTGLDTQYF	TRBJ2-3	TRBV9	TRBD1	NA	15
TGTGCCTGGAATCTACAGGGTATCTTGGGCTACACCTTC	CAWNLQGILGYTF	TRBJ1-2	TRBV30	NA	NA	13
TGTGCCAGCAGTGAACCTGCTCTCGGCCTCAAGGAAGGCTACACCTTC	CASSEPALGLKEGYTF	TRBJ1-2	TRBV25-1	NA	NA	16
TGTGCCAGCAGCCCCTGGACAGGGGATAATTCACCCCTCCACTTT	CASSPWTGDNSPLHF	TRBJ1-6	TRBV7-8	TRBD1	NA	15
TGTGCCTGGGCCCCTAATGATTACGAGCAGTACTTC	CAWAPNDYEQYF	TRBJ2-7	TRBV30	NA	NA	12
TGTGCCAGCAGTGAGTCAGGGGGCGATGGCTACACCTTC	CASSESGGDGYTF	TRBJ1-2	TRBV6-1	TRBD1	NA	13
TGCGCCAGCAGCCAAGAGGACGGACACCCCTCCTACAATGAGCAGTTCTTC	CASSQEDGHPSYNEQFF	TRBJ2-1	TRBV4-1	NA	NA	17
TGTGCCAGCAGCTTAGGGGGACAGGGTCAAGGCTCCTACGAGCAGTACTTC	CASSLGGQGQGSYEQYF	TRBJ2-7	TRBV7-9	TRBD1	NA	17
TGTGCCAGTAGCTCCGGGACAGGCTCCTACGAGCAGTACTTC	CASSSGTGSYEQYF	TRBJ2-7	TRBV19	TRBD1	NA	14
TGTGCCAGCACCTTCTCCGGGGCCGTGGGGGAGCAGTACTTC	CASTFSGAVGEQYF	TRBJ2-7	TRBV7-2	NA	NA	14
TGTGCCAGCAGCTTGGAGGGTGGCTATGGCTACACCTTC	CASSLEGGYGYTF	TRBJ1-2	TRBV5-4	NA	once	13
TGTGCCAGTGCGGGGGACAGCTTGAACACTGAAGCTTTCTTT	CASAGDSLNTEAFF	TRBJ1-1	TRBV19	TRBD1	medium-sized	14
TGCAGCGTTGAAGATCTTCTGCGGAGGGGAGGCTACACCTTC	CSVEDLLRRGGYTF	TRBJ1-2	TRBV29-1	NA	NA	14
TGTGCCAGCAGTGAATTAGGAGGGTCGGGTGAAAAACTGTTTTTT	CASSELGGSGEKLFF	TRBJ1-4	TRBV25-1	NA	once	15
TGTGCCAGCAGGCCCCTCACAAATTTGAACACTGAAGCTTTCTTT	CASRPLTNLNTEAFF	TRBJ1-1	TRBV6-5	NA	NA	15
TGTGCCAGCAGCCCCCCGAGGGCACACCAAGAGACCCAGTACTTC	CASSPPRAHQETQYF	TRBJ2-5	TRBV7-9	NA	NA	15
TGTGCCAGCAGTTACTCGAGACGCAGGGTCGCAGATACGCAGTATTTT	CASSYSRRRVADTQYF	TRBJ2-3	TRBV6-5	NA	NA	16
TGTGCCAGCAGCCCCCGAGTGGGACCGCCAACCTACGAGCAGTACTTC	CASSPRVGPPTYEQYF	TRBJ2-7	TRBV7-8	NA	NA	16
TGCGCCAGTATGGGGATCTCGGATACGCAGTATTTT	CASMGISDTQYF	TRBJ2-3	TRBV5-1	NA	NA	12
TGCGCCAGCAGCCAAGACGCGCAGGGGGCAGGGACAGATACGCAGTATTTT	CASSQDAQGAGTDTQYF	TRBJ2-3	TRBV4-3	TRBD1	NA	17
TGTGCCAGCAGCTTTGGCAATCAGCCCCAGCATTTT	CASSFGNQPQHF	TRBJ1-5	TRBV5-5	NA	NA	12
TGTGCCAGCAGCTTGGAGGGTTACGGGGGGGGCACTGAAGCTTTCTTT	CASSLEGYGGGTEAFF	TRBJ1-1	TRBV5-6	NA	NA	16
TGTGCCAGCAGCTTAGCCGTCTCTCGGGGGAGGGAAGAGACCCAGTACTTC	CASSLAVSRGREETQYF	TRBJ2-5	TRBV13	TRBD2	NA	17
TGCGCCAGCAGCGCCGGGGGGTCCTACGAGCAGTACTTC	CASSAGGSYEQYF	TRBJ2-7	TRBV5-1	TRBD2	few	13
TGTGCCAGCGCTGGTCGTCAAAACACCATATATTTT	CASAGRQNTIYF	TRBJ1-3	TRBV2	NA	few	12
TGTGCCAGCAGCCAAGATCGGGCAGGCCGTAATGAAAAACTGTTTTTT	CASSQDRAGRNEKLFF	TRBJ1-4	TRBV4-2	NA	NA	16
TGTGCCACCTTATCACCGGGTCGTACCACTGAAGCTTTCTTT	CATLSPGRTTEAFF	TRBJ1-1	TRBV10-3	NA	NA	14
TGTGCCAGCAGCCAGGGGAATACGCAGTATTTT	CASSQGNTQYF	TRBJ2-3	TRBV14	NA	many	11
TGTGCCTGGAACAGGGCCCTCAATCAGCCCCAGCATTTT	CAWNRALNQPQHF	TRBJ1-5	TRBV30	NA	NA	13
TGCAGCGTTGCCCGTGGGACAGGGGGCACTGAAGCTTTCTTT	CSVARGTGGTEAFF	TRBJ1-1	TRBV29-1	TRBD1	NA	14
TGTGCCAGCAGGACAACTAGCGGGGCGGAGACCCAGTACTTC	CASRTTSGAETQYF	TRBJ2-5	TRBV2	TRBD2	many	14
TGTGCCAGCAGTAGCCAGGGGAACACTGAAGCTTTCTTT	CASSSQGNTEAFF	TRBJ1-1	TRBV2	NA	NA	13
TGTGCCAGCTCACCCGAGGCGGGGGTCACCTACAATGAGCAGTTCTTC	CASSPEAGVTYNEQFF	TRBJ2-1	TRBV18	TRBD2	NA	16
TGTGCCAGCAGCTATGCGGGTGGCTACACCTTC	CASSYAGGYTF	TRBJ1-2	TRBV2	NA	NA	11
TGTGCCAGTAGTATACCGGGGAGGGGATACAATGAGCAGTTCTTC	CASSIPGRGYNEQFF	TRBJ2-1	TRBV19	TRBD2	NA	15
TGTGCCTGGAGTGCCCTCGGGGCAGGCGGTGAAAAACTGTTTTTT	CAWSALGAGGEKLFF	TRBJ1-4	TRBV30	NA	NA	15
TGTGCTAGTGGTTTGGGACAGGGCACAGATACGCAGTATTTT	CASGLGQGTDTQYF	TRBJ2-3	TRBV12-5	NA	NA	14
TGTGCCTGGAGCGTCAGCTCCTATAATTCACCCCTCCACTTT	CAWSVSSYNSPLHF	TRBJ1-6	TRBV30	NA	NA	14
TGTGCCAGCAGCCAACAGGGGGGGTCTGAAGCTTTCTTT	CASSQQGGSEAFF	TRBJ1-1	TRBV14	TRBD1	NA	13
TGTGCCTGGGGGGACAGATCCTATGGCTACACCTTC	CAWGDRSYGYTF	TRBJ1-2	TRBV30	TRBD1	once	12
TGTGCCAGCAGCCCAAGCGGCGGGGGGGCCTGGTACGAGCAGTACTTC	CASSPSGGGAWYEQYF	TRBJ2-7	TRBV9	TRBD2	NA	16
TGTGCCAGCAGCTACCCCTCGCGGCAGGGGGCAGGCTACGAGCAGTACTTC	CASSYPSRQGAGYEQYF	TRBJ2-7	TRBV7-9	TRBD1	NA	17
TGCGCCAGCAGCCAACAGAGGGGTTCTAACTATGGCTACACCTTC	CASSQQRGSNYGYTF	TRBJ1-2	TRBV4-1	NA	NA	15
TGCAGTGCTAGAAGCGCAGATACGCAGTATTTT	CSARSADTQYF	TRBJ2-3	TRBV20-1	NA	NA	11
TGCAGTGCTTGGGCAGTCGGGGAGCTGTTTTTT	CSAWAVGELFF	TRBJ2-2	TRBV20-1	NA	NA	11
TGTGCCAGTAGCGGGACAGGGATTATATACGAGCAGTACTTC	CASSGTGIIYEQYF	TRBJ2-7	TRBV19	TRBD1	NA	14
TGTGCCAGCAGCTTACAGTCAGGGGATAATTCACCCCTCCACTTT	CASSLQSGDNSPLHF	TRBJ1-6	TRBV11-2	NA	few	15
TGTGCCAGCAGCCCTAGCACAGATACGCAGTATTTT	CASSPSTDTQYF	TRBJ2-3	TRBV5-4	NA	NA	12